This record concerns one T cell receptor (beta chain) sequence. What this receptor recognizes is not known. Base qualities are missing; no much larger clone stands one base away. The data originate from a study of cytomegalovirus exposure and HLA in healthy donors (dated by TCRdb to 2015 to 2018). Broadly, across the study: An earlier analysis of 550 to 700 of the donors reported 250 to 350 Gb of sequence data and 117 million unique TCR beta sequences from 150 million to 200 million T cells. About 320 gigabases of sequencing data and 70 million to 85 million unique TCR sequences were included in an early release covering roughly 600 HLA-typed donors. Of the 350 to 450 genotyped donors, 65% to 90% fell in the genetic ancestry cluster associated with self-reported Caucasian donors. The aim of the study was to test whether cataloging public T cell receptors could identify signatures of past pathogen exposure. The study profiled the T cell repertoires of more than 500 subjects by immunosequencing and related them to cytomegalovirus serostatus. Besides the first cohort of 666 subjects, a separate validation cohort made up of 120 different subjects was used. To predict cytomegalovirus infection status, the study combined high-throughput TCR immunosequencing, statistical association of individual TCRs with disease status, and machine learning. A later analysis re-analyzed previously published TCR beta repertoires from 666 donors and added high-resolution HLA genotyping to study TCR occurrence patterns. In the later analysis, no new phenotypic data were used to find candidate immune exposures; instead, reliance was placed on TCR beta sequences and their occurrence across donors. To decide whether each TCR beta V gene segment behaved as functional or pseudogenic, an earlier analysis of fewer than 750 of the donors relied on high-throughput TCR beta sequencing. Donor age, sex, ethnicity and CMV serostatus were collected together with the repertoire data. A later genetic analysis used genome-wide SNP genotypes for about three fifths of the 666 donors, treating that subset as a discovery cohort. Every discovery cohort repertoire had been produced on one sequencing platform. Class I and class II HLA loci were covered by the typing at four-digit resolution. The number of donors typed differed by locus, with 629-630 for A, B, C, DRB1 and DQB1, 522 for DQA1, 600 to 610 for DPA1, and approximately 470 for DPB1. Roughly 5 DR-DQ haplotypes were handled as single units for association and clustering because linkage in the cohort was strong. Among some 410 genotyped donors of the cohort, an average of around 240,000 unique TCR beta nucleotide sequences were sequenced per donor, 15% to 20% of them non-productive.

Summary of the overall study and its limitations: The classifier was reported to diagnose cytomegalovirus status with high specificity and sensitivity in both the original and validation cohorts. In an earlier analysis of a few hundred of the donors, most TCR beta V segments were observed in productive rearrangements about 90% or about 30% of the time, broadly matching IMGT annotations. At a false discovery rate of 0.05, a later analysis linked around 17,000 TCR beta sequences to specific HLA alleles. This cohort had only TCR beta chains sequenced, and the lack of alpha or paired-chain data limited which features could be detected. A later analysis found that most CMV-associated TCR beta chains appeared HLA-restricted, with HLA associations seemingly driven largely by CMV exposure. Roughly 17 rarely observed V segments, including chromosome 9 orphons, were excluded from the earlier analysis of about 610 of the donors because counts were too low. Across donors, most TCR sequences were observed very rarely, whereas some public TCRs were present in many individuals. According to a later genetic analysis, donors in an Asian-associated ancestry cluster had fewer N-insertions in productive TCRs than the roughly 670-donor mean. A cluster of highly shared sequence variants was judged likely to be a technical artifact of the sequencing pipeline. Compared with equally common non-associated chains, HLA-associated TCR beta chains in a later analysis were more clonally expanded and had lower generation probabilities. A further reported finding was that TCR beta sequences accurately predicted the HLA-A and HLA-B alleles for most subjects in the first cohort. In a later analysis, several top co-occurrence clusters were reported to appear linked to parvovirus B19, influenza, CMV and Epstein-Barr virus. Immune exposure information for the cohort was limited to CMV serostatus. Strong co-occurrence of HLA alleles, especially DR and DQ, made assigning TCR associations to individual alleles difficult. HLA typing was unavailable for some donors at each locus, so association tests used only the typed subset. According to a later analysis, TCR association rates differed among HLA loci, with DRB1 alleles showing the most associated TCRs and HLA-C alleles showing the fewest. The study listed over 150 TCR beta chains as associated with cytomegalovirus. An association between a missense DCLRE1C variant and V-gene and J-gene trimming of TCR beta chains was found in a later genetic analysis and replicated in an independent cohort. Linkage disequilibrium might explain the correlated functional status among segregating V segments, but an unknown experimental factor could not be ruled out. Presence/absence analyses assumed roughly uniform sequencing depth across donors, an assumption that may not hold. Some IMGT-functional V segments, including TRBV6-2 and TRBV6-3, could not be told apart with the 87-base-pair reads, so those segments were excluded. The authors suggested that the approach could potentially be generalized to other disease states and immunological phenotypes. A few of the identified cytomegalovirus-associated TCR beta chains were confirmed in vitro to be specific for cytomegalovirus antigens.

The cohort was made up of roughly 670 healthy bone marrow donors. All cohort members were sampled while nominally healthy, although unrecorded immune exposures were likely present. The donor was CMV seronegative and was included in the group of a few hundred seronegative cohort members. Each donor provided a peripheral blood sample, and peripheral blood mononuclear cells were used for TCR beta sequencing. The Qiagen DNeasy Blood Extraction Kit was used to extract genomic DNA from the blood cell samples. V is pruned by 0 bases and J by 8 bases, leaving 4 bases of the junction without a gene match. Looking up the germline V gene yields CDR1 SGDLS and CDR2 YYNGEE. From cysteine to phenylalanine, the CDR3 is 15 amino acids long. Of all the DNA, just the CDR3 is kept, 45 bases in frame from base 1. The method was the immunoSEQ multiplex PCR assay. A mixture of 60 forward primers for TCR Vbeta segments and 13 reverse primers for TCR Jbeta segments was used in the multiplex PCR. Amplification of the CDR3 region of rearranged TCR beta genes was performed with a multiplex PCR assay on genomic DNA. Amplified TCR beta libraries were sequenced as 87-base-pair reads on the Illumina HiSeq System. In the original analysis: Across the 600 to 700 repertoires, a later analysis counted tens of millions of unique TCR beta chains, around 10 million of which were shared by at least two donors. Raw reads were error-corrected and collapsed into unique sequences with a nearest-neighbor algorithm that merged closely related sequences to remove PCR and sequencing errors. CDR3 sequences were aligned to IMGT reference sequences to assign V, D and J gene segments. Each retained sequence needed at least a six-nucleotide match to both a V gene segment and a J gene segment. A rearrangement counted as productive if the CDR3 had no stop codons and remained in frame with V and J, and every other rearrangement counted as non-productive. CDR3 was defined according to IMGT convention as the region running from the second conserved V-encoded cysteine to the conserved J-encoded phenylalanine. The earlier analysis of a few hundred of the donors excluded any sequence lacking an unambiguous match to a single V gene segment. An earlier analysis of several hundred of the donors called V segments functional above 56.7% productive rearrangements and segregating when the between-donor standard deviation exceeded 5%. A statistical classification framework was built to diagnose cytomegalovirus status from the catalog of TCR beta chain sequences. A later analysis assigned V and J genes by comparing TCR nucleotide sequences with IMGT/GENE-DB human TR gene sequences. Using the TCRdist pipeline, a later analysis assigned CDR3 sequences along with most-parsimonious VDJ recombination scenarios. In a later analysis, each TCR beta chain was defined by its CDR3 amino acid sequence together with its V-gene family, and reads without a unique V-gene family were excluded. As a way to deal with suspected cross-contamination and a sequencing artifact, a later analysis dropped 592 nucleotide sequences that were highly shared and had low generation probability. In a later analysis, a clonal expansion index for each public chain was calculated from normalized within-repertoire ranks of inferred template counts. In a later analysis, generation probabilities were computed with a VDJ recombination model fitted to out-of-frame rearrangements, and the resulting probabilities were checked against IGoR. A later analysis scored TCR-TCR, TCR-HLA and TCR-CMV co-occurrence with hypergeometric tests, applying a repertoire-size bias correction to TCR pairs. In a later analysis, false discovery rates were estimated by permuting HLA or CMV assignments 20 times. In a later analysis, co-occurring TCRs were grouped using DBSCAN, and TCRdist sequence similarity was added for clustering within HLA-allele-positive subsets. For co-occurrence clustering, repertoires with fewer than 30,000 or more than 120,000 public chains were excluded, along with four to six repertoires with anomalous nucleotide sharing. TCRdb obtained this table from immuneACCESS and retained in-frame rearrangements with V and J assigned. These tables miss some clones; where compared with another copy, unresolved V genes account for less than half of the shortfall, and the remainder is unexplained. V and J calls and clone size are those listed in that table; D and trimming were worked out from the DNA. Here the sample has over 150,000 clones; approximately 80% occur a single time. Together, the top ten hold roughly 2.3% of the sample.

Sequenced: PBMCs. This receptor was identified in a male donor in good health and CMV-seronegative. The chain employs TRBV9 and TRBJ2-2; TRBD2 aligns with 10 central bases. The CDR3 here reads CASSVELAGSGELFF. The sequenced DNA: TGTGCCAGCAGCGTAGAACTAGCGGGGTCTGGGGAGCTGTTTTTT.